The 14 T cell receptor beta chains below were found in one sample sequenced in a study of post-analysis software for immune sequencing data (dated by TCRdb to between 2015 and 2017). Their antigens remain unidentified. Overall results and qualifications from the work: Patients showed significantly higher frequencies than controls for about 5 TRBV segments, among them TRBV5-6, TRBV5-1 and TRBV20-1.

The library was made by PCR. The sequencer listed for this sample is Illumina HiSeq 2500. Unique molecular identifiers were incorporated into TCR beta cDNA libraries to reduce PCR and sequencing biases. The raw public reads went through TCRdb reprocessing: fastp at Q25, MiXCR clone calling, in-frame beta chains kept. Each record represents a unique CDR3 protein, reported with the most common genes and DNA among its rows. For this sample the table gives about 820,000 distinct CDR3 sequences, of which roughly 50% were detected only once. Of the sample, approximately 4.5% is held by the ten largest clones. The sequencing input was blood. These receptors were obtained from a girl under 18 with multiple sclerosis.

This clonotype was detected a few times. The chain is built from TRBV6-5 and TRBJ2-7, with 7 nucleotides matching TRBD2. The junction had 3 bases not matched to a gene; V was cut back by 7 bases and J by 0 bases. The CDR3 has 13 residues. Per the germline V gene, CDR1 is MNHEY and CDR2 is SVGAGI. DNA for the CDR3: TGTGCCAGCAACGGGAGGTACTCCTACGAGCAGTACTTC. Amino acid sequence: CASNGRYSYEQYF.

The chain employs TRBV25-1 and TRBJ2-7; 10 bases line up with TRBD1. The J segment lost 2 bases and the V segment lost 4 bases, leaving 5 bases of the junction unmatched. CDR3 length equals 15 residues. Germline V lookup: CDR1 MGHDK, CDR2 SYGVNS. CDR3 coding DNA: TGTGCCAGCAGTGCGCGGGACAGGGGCCCCTACGAGCAGTACTTC. Its protein is CASSARDRGPYEQYF.

The CDR3 spells CASSAETGATYEQYF. The CDR3 nucleotides are TGTGCCAGCAGTGCTGAGACGGGAGCGACCTACGAGCAGTACTTC. The V and J genes are TRBV2 and TRBJ2-7; possible D gene TRBD2, 6 bases. CDR1 is SNHLY and CDR2 is FYNNEI in the germline V gene. CDR3 size: 15 residues. Trimming took off 4 bases at V and 2 bases at J, with 15 bases between the two ends.

The count of this clonotype is one. This CDR3 is CASRLPGLAGDLVYEQYF. As DNA, the CDR3 is TGTGCCAGCAGACTCCCGGGACTAGCGGGAGACTTGGTCTACGAGCAGTACTTC. The genes are TRBV12-3 or TRBV12-4 and TRBJ2-7; 14 nucleotides agree with TRBD2. This CDR3 comprises 18 residues. Trimming removed 6 bases from V and 3 bases from J; junction bases left unmatched: 13.

The rearrangement uses TRBV28 and TRBJ1-1, with D unclear. The CDR3 consists of 14 residues. Trimming stripped 5 bases from V and 5 bases from J, with 15 bases between. CDR1 MDHEN and CDR2 SYDVKM come from the germline V gene. CDR3 bases: TGTGCCAGCAGTCATGGAAAGACTCTAACTGAAGCTTTCTTT. Translated, it gives CASSHGKTLTEAFF.

The V call is TRBV7-3, the J call TRBJ2-1; 14 nucleotides line up with TRBD2. The junction had 13 bases not matched to a gene; V was cut back by 5 bases and J by 1 base. CDR3 length: 20 amino acids. Germline loops: CDR1 SGHTA, CDR2 FQGTGA. The CDR3 nucleotides read TGTGCCAGCAGCGGCCCGACTAGCGGGGGGGCCGTGGGATCCTACAATGAGCAGTTCTTC. Amino acids: CASSGPTSGGAVGSYNEQFF.

J is TRBJ2-1 and V is TRBV7-3, with 7 positions matching TRBD1. The CDR3 has 16 residues. V was clipped by 3 bases and J by 6 bases; unmatched bases: 11. Germline CDR1 is SGHTA and CDR2 is FQGTGA. Written as DNA, the CDR3 is TGTGCCAGCAGCTTGGTCGCGACAGGGAGAGGCAATGAGCAGTTCTTC. Amino acids: CASSLVATGRGNEQFF.

The chain recombines TRBV6-5 with TRBJ2-1; D not resolved. Germline CDR1 is MNHEY and CDR2 is SVGAGI. The CDR3 totals 14 residues. Trimming removed 10 bases at V and 0 bases at J, with 13 bases between. The CDR3 is CATKSRSSYNEQFF. DNA for the CDR3: TGTGCCACTAAATCTCGGAGCTCCTACAATGAGCAGTTCTTC.

This clonotype was found a few times. The chain uses TRBV29-1 and TRBJ2-4; 12 nucleotides align to TRBD1. The J call is uncertain, as TRBJ2-7 better fits the DNA end. CDR3 length equals 14 residues. From germline, CDR1 is SQVTM and CDR2 ANQGSEA. This CDR3 is CSVYPGQGAGEQYF. Here the CDR3 DNA reads TGCAGCGTTTACCCGGGACAGGGGGCTGGCGAGCAGTACTTC.

The chain has TRBV10-2 and TRBJ2-7, with D unresolved. The CDR3 runs to 13 residues. Germline-derived CDR1 and CDR2 are WSHSY and SAAADI. V gave up 3 bases and J gave up 2 bases, with 8 bases separating them. In DNA form, the CDR3 reads TGCGCCAGCAGTGACAGCTTAGCCTACGAGCAGTACTTC. Translating gives CASSDSLAYEQYF.

The chain couples TRBV5-1 to TRBJ1-2, with D hard to call. CDR3 size: 13 residues. V lost 0 bases and J lost 7, with 10 bases in between. The germline V gene encodes CDR1 SGHRS and CDR2 YFSETQ. The CDR3 nucleotides are TGCGCCAGCAGCTTGGCACAGAACCCTGGCTACACCTTC. It translates to CASSLAQNPGYTF.

This clonotype was counted a single time. The chain carries TRBV7-2 and TRBJ2-5; D unresolved. The V gene lost 5 bases and the J gene lost 5 bases, with 15 bases spanning the gap. From germline, CDR1 is SGHTA and CDR2 FQGNSA. The CDR3 length is 14 residues. The CDR3 sequence: CASSPSRQLETQYF. The CDR3 coding sequence is TGTGCCAGCAGCCCCTCCCGGCAGCTTGAGACCCAGTACTTC.

The sample holds one count of this clonotype. V and J are TRBV27 and TRBJ2-7; 7 bases are a match to TRBD1. Trimming at V came to 7 bases and at J to 3 bases, leaving 9 bases not matched to a gene. The CDR3 runs to 14 residues. The germline gives CDR1 MNHEY, CDR2 SMNVEV (reference sequence). CDR3 nucleotides: TGTGCCAGCACACCGACAGGGATGGGCTACGAGCAGTACTTC. Amino acid sequence: CASTPTGMGYEQYF.

The table lists this clonotype with a few counts. The CDR3 bases are TGCAGTGCTAGAGATCAAGCGGGACCGTACAATGAGCAGTTCTTC. Translation: CSARDQAGPYNEQFF. J is TRBJ2-1 and V is TRBV20-1, with 7 bases lining up with TRBD2. Per the germline V gene, CDR1 is DFQATT and CDR2 is SNEGSKA (reference sequence). The CDR3 is made up of 15 amino acids. V gave up 0 bases and J gave up 4 bases; unmatched junction bases: 6.